The 11 T cell receptor beta chains presented below share a single source sample, sequenced in a study of molecular identifiers for immune sequencing clone quantification. MiXCR, run by TCRdb on the PCR reads, gives a single entry per CDR3 protein. The data contain some 100,000 distinct CDR3 sequences, 19% of them singletons. The sample was naive CD8+ T cells from blood, with Jurkat cell RNA spiked in. Indicated subset: FACS-sorted CD8+CD4-CCR7+CD45RA+ naive T cells. These TCRs come from a human donor in good health. Some libraries in this study had Jurkat cell RNA spiked in.

Points on this clonotype: Being one base from a much bigger clone, this may be a read error. The V gene is TRBV6-1, the J gene TRBJ2-6; a weak D match, TRBD1 (5 bases). The germline gives CDR1 MNHNS, CDR2 SASEGT. This CDR3 is 15 amino acids long. CDR3 residues: CASSAEGAGANALTF. The CDR3 nucleotides are TGTGCCAGCAGTGCCGAAGGCGCTGGGGCCAACGCCCTGACTTTC.

In this sample, this clonotype turned up a few times. With a much larger clone just one base away, this may be a read error. The chain is built from TRBV6-6 and TRBJ1-4, with unresolved D. The germline gives CDR1 MNHNY, CDR2 SVGAGI (reference sequence). The CDR3 totals 17 residues. The V gene lost 2 bases and the J gene lost 0 bases, with 13 bases spanning the gap. The CDR3 DNA is TGTGCCAGCAGTTACGCTGTGAAGACCGCAACTAATGAAAAACTGTTTTTT. Its protein product is CASSYAVKTATNEKLFF.

This clonotype has at least ten counts. V usage is TRBV27 and J usage is TRBJ2-2; D is ambiguous. V dropped 8 bases and J dropped 6 bases, with 7 bases sitting between them. This CDR3 spans 11 amino acids. CDR1 is MNHEY and CDR2 is SMNVEV in the germline V gene (reference sequence). CDR3 residues: CASGSSGELFF. CDR3 sequence (DNA): TGTGCCAGCGGTTCCTCCGGGGAGCTGTTTTTT.

This clonotype was detected ten times or more. CDR3 protein: CASGLGNHQPQHF. For the CDR3, the DNA is TGTGCCAGCGGGCTAGGAAACCACCAGCCCCAGCATTTT. This sequence joins TRBV27 and TRBJ1-5; no firm D call. Looked up from germline, CDR1 is MNHEY and CDR2 is SMNVEV (reference sequence). The CDR3 covers 13 residues. Deletions cut 8 bases from V and 7 bases from J, with 15 bases between.

Concerning this clonotype: Just one base apart from a much larger clone, this may be a read error. The V gene is TRBV19, the J gene TRBJ2-7; D is unresolved. Trimming left V 4 bases short and J 2 bases short, with 12 bases between. The CDR3 consists of 14 residues. The germline V gene encodes CDR1 LNHDA and CDR2 SQIVND (reference sequence). CDR3 DNA: TGTGCCAGTAGTACAGGCGTAGGTACCTACGAGCAGTACTTC. It is translated as CASSTGVGTYEQYF.

Concerning this clonotype itself: A much more abundant neighbour one base away suggests this may be a read error. V gene TRBV4-3 combines with J gene TRBJ2-4; TRBD2 matches at 12 bases. The CDR3 is 19 amino acids. Germline V gives CDR1 LGHNA, CDR2 YSLEER. The CDR3 is CASGQDWLAGGMAKNIQYF. The CDR3 nucleotides are TGCGCCAGCGGCCAAGATTGGCTAGCGGGGGGGATGGCCAAAAACATTCAGTACTTC.

This clonotype has ten or more counts. Here the CDR3 reads CSVTHGQGVYNEQFF. The CDR3 DNA reads as TGCAGCGTCACTCACGGACAGGGGGTCTACAATGAGCAGTTCTTC. This rearrangement joins TRBV29-1 to TRBJ2-1, with 10 bases matching TRBD1. The CDR3 loop spans 15 amino acids. V was clipped by 6 bases and J by 3 bases; unmatched bases: 8. Per germline, CDR1 SQVTM and CDR2 ANQGSEA.

This clonotype was recorded only once. One base away lies a much larger clone, so this may be a sequencing read error. The V call is TRBV13, the J call TRBJ2-1; unclear D gene. Per the germline V gene, CDR1 is PRHDT and CDR2 is FYEKMQ (reference sequence). V lost 8 bases, J lost 14 bases, and 19 bases lay in between. The CDR3 totals 12 residues. CDR3 DNA: TGTGCCAGCGGCTCGTATGATTTGAGTAAGTTCTTC. It specifies CASGSYDLSKFF.

Ten or more counts support this clonotype. The rearrangement links TRBV29-1 to TRBJ2-2; D is uncertain. Germline V gives CDR1 SQVTM, CDR2 ANQGSEA. This CDR3 has 12 residues. V was clipped by 5 bases and J by 5 bases, with 9 bases between them. The CDR3 protein is CSVNMGTGELFF. DNA of the CDR3: TGCAGCGTTAATATGGGAACCGGGGAGCTGTTTTTT.

A note on this clonotype: Relative to the germline gene, one junction end is altered; a read error may explain this. V usage is TRBV24-1 and J usage is TRBJ2-1, with unresolved D. The CDR3 spans 13 residues. Germline V gene sequence: CDR1 KGHDR, CDR2 SFDVKD. The CDR3 DNA reads as TGTGCCACCAGTGGCTCCCTGTACAATGAGCGGTTCTTC. Its protein is CATSGSLYNERFF.

In its sample, this clonotype was seen many times. The CDR3 loop reads CASSLGVGATYEQYF. CDR3 sequence (DNA): TGTGCCAGCAGCTTAGGTGTGGGAGCCACCTACGAGCAGTACTTC. The V gene is TRBV11-2, the J gene TRBJ2-7; D might be TRBD2 (5 bases). CDR3 length: 15 amino acids. V gave up 1 base and J gave up 2 bases, with 12 bases separating them. Germline assignment: CDR1 SGHAT and CDR2 FQNNGV.